The rows below give T cell receptor beta chains drawn from one sample of a study of cytomegalovirus exposure and HLA in healthy donors. Clones were sequenced by immunoSEQ multiplex PCR, and TCRdb holds only the in-frame ones, with some missing. The sample lists approximately 170,000 clones; about 82% were seen once. Sequencing was performed on PBMCs. The receptors here all came from a male donor in good health and CMV-seronegative. Both conserved end residues are part of each CDR3. Each record gives: CDR3 protein, J gene, clone size, D gene, V gene. D genes are given only for firm matches. Only part of the rows carry a size: once, few, many, or a class if the clone is expanded.

CAWSVSGTGANVLTF	TRBJ2-6	NA	NA	TRBV30
CSSSPLRGSQYF	TRBJ2-7	NA	NA	TRBV7-9
CASSANRTPNTEAFF	TRBJ1-1	few	NA	TRBV6-1
CASSFPGGGELFF	TRBJ2-2	NA	NA	TRBV7-9
CASSLTVGRGAGELFF	TRBJ2-2	NA	NA	TRBV7-6
CASSYGQGLAGNTIYF	TRBJ1-3	NA	TRBD1	TRBV7-2
CASSLELRTPNTGELFF	TRBJ2-2	NA	NA	TRBV5-6
CASSSQGLSNQPQHF	TRBJ1-5	NA	TRBD1	TRBV5-6
CASSYYGTPLNTEAFF	TRBJ1-1	once	NA	TRBV6-5
CASSSEYSNQPQHF	TRBJ1-5	NA	NA	TRBV27
CASSLEIAGGTGELFF	TRBJ2-2	few	TRBD2	TRBV7-9
CASKDRGGYTF	TRBJ1-2	NA	TRBD1	TRBV19
CASSQEEARTRGQYF	TRBJ2-7	NA	NA	TRBV4-1
CASSADRDRTETQYF	TRBJ2-5	NA	TRBD1	TRBV7-2
CASSQDLGTGGKDTQYF	TRBJ2-3	NA	TRBD1	TRBV4-3
CASSLSSGGPFANEQFF	TRBJ2-1	NA	TRBD1	TRBV27
CAWTASRVGSPLHF	TRBJ1-6	NA	NA	TRBV30
CASSVSSGSTDTQYF	TRBJ2-3	NA	NA	TRBV6-4
CASSFRPGGERTKAFF	TRBJ1-1	NA	NA	TRBV5-6
CASSQAPAGGSYNEQFF	TRBJ2-1	once	TRBD2	TRBV4-1
CAGSQRGGAGHGGYTF	TRBJ1-2	NA	NA	TRBV4-3
CASSLSQGFGELFF	TRBJ2-2	NA	NA	TRBV7-9
CASRMTSGAYEQYF	TRBJ2-7	NA	TRBD2	TRBV2